What follows are 22 T cell receptor beta chains derived from one specimen sequenced in a study of blood T cell repertoires in COVID-19. Clones were read by immunoSEQ multiplex PCR, and TCRdb kept only the in-frame ones, dropping some. The data show 150,000 to 200,000 clones, 65% to 90% seen once. Specimen: PBMCs or T cells enriched from blood (not recorded which). These receptors were taken from an older woman with acute COVID-19.

The chain links TRBV30 to TRBJ1-1; 8 bases are a match to TRBD1. The CDR3 is made up of 10 amino acids. The J segment lost 10 bases and the V segment lost 3 bases, leaving 1 base of the junction unmatched. CDR1 and CDR2 from the germline V gene are GTSNPN and SVGIG (reference sequence). The CDR3 protein is CAWRGQAAFF. For the CDR3, the DNA is TGTGCCTGGAGGGGACAGGCAGCTTTCTTT.

The rearrangement uses TRBV7-2 and TRBJ2-2; D unclear. CDR1 is SGHTA, CDR2 FQGNSA, per germline. Trimming took off 6 bases at V and 8 bases at J, with 13 bases between the two ends. CDR3 length: 13 residues. CDR3 protein: CASRQYGPGELFF. CDR3 coding DNA: TGTGCCAGCAGACAGTATGGCCCTGGGGAGCTGTTTTTT.

J is TRBJ2-5 and V is TRBV9; 10 bases are shared with TRBD2. This CDR3 has 16 amino acids. V lost 4 bases, J lost 5 bases, and 11 bases stayed unmatched. Germline CDR1 SGDLS, CDR2 YYNGEE. This CDR3 is CASSPAGTSGVETQYF. In nucleotides, the CDR3 is TGTGCCAGCAGCCCCGCCGGAACTAGCGGGGTGGAGACCCAGTACTTC.

This clone was seen a few times. The rearrangement links TRBV5-1 to TRBJ2-5, with D possibly matching TRBD1 (5 bases). The germline CDR1 and CDR2 sequences are SGHRS and YFSETQ. The CDR3 sequence is 12 residues long. With 7 bases removed from V and 4 bases from J, the gap between germline ends came to 11 bases. CDR3 DNA sequence: TGCGCCAGCCGGATAGGGGTAGAGACCCAGTACTTC. Amino acid sequence: CASRIGVETQYF.

V gene TRBV24-1 combines with J gene TRBJ1-2; no reliable D call. Germline assignment: CDR1 KGHDR and CDR2 SFDVKD. Trimming left V 2 bases short and J 4 bases short, with 4 bases between. This CDR3 is built from 12 residues. This CDR3 reads CATSDSLYGYTF. The CDR3 DNA is TGTGCCACCAGTGATTCCCTCTATGGCTACACCTTC.

The gene calls are TRBV19 and TRBJ2-7; 10 bases fit TRBD2. CDR3 length: 15 residues. The V segment lost 4 bases and the J segment 6 bases; nucleotides outside the gene matches: 9. CDR1 and CDR2 (germline): LNHDA, SQIVND (reference sequence). The CDR3 protein is CASSTRTSGVSEQYF. CDR3 coding DNA: TGTGCCAGTAGTACCAGGACTAGCGGAGTCTCCGAGCAGTACTTC.

This clone was counted many times. J is TRBJ2-2 and V is TRBV5-1; 14 bases line up with TRBD2. The V gene's germline CDR1 is SGHRS and CDR2 YFSETQ. This CDR3 contains 16 residues. Losses at the gene ends were 4 bases for V and 6 bases for J; bases not matched to a gene: 5. DNA for the CDR3: TGCGCCAGCAGCCCCGGGACTAGCGGGAGCGCCGGGGAGCTGTTTTTT. Its translation is CASSPGTSGSAGELFF. The full variable domain, its missing parts supplied by reference TRBV5-1 and TRBJ2-2, is KAGVTQTPRYLIKTRGQQVTLSCSPISGHRSVSWYQQTPGQGLQFLFEYFSETQRNKGNFPGRFSGRQFSNSRSEMNVSTLELGDSALYLCASSPGTSGSAGELFFGEGSRLTVL.

The chain has TRBV15 and TRBJ1-4, with TRBD1 matching over 7 bases. The CDR3 runs to 16 residues. The germline V gene encodes CDR1 LNHNV and CDR2 YYDKDF (reference sequence). With V trimmed by 0 bases and J by 5 bases, 6 bases remained unmatched. The CDR3 bases are TGTGCCACCAGCAGAGATCCGGGACAGTACAATGAAAAACTGTTTTTT. Translating it yields CATSRDPGQYNEKLFF. The variable domain in full, with the rest retrieved from reference TRBV15 and TRBJ1-4, is DAMVIQNPRYQVTQFGKPVTLSCSQTLNHNVMYWYQQKSSQAPKLLFHYYDKDFNNEADTPDNFQSRRPNTSFCFLDIRSPGLGDTAMYLCATSRDPGQYNEKLFFGSGTQLSVL.

The chain has TRBV9 and TRBJ1-2, with D perhaps matching TRBD1 (6 bases). CDR1 is SGDLS, CDR2 YYNGEE, per germline. The ends were cut back, 3 bases at V and 0 bases at J, with 18 bases in the middle. CDR3 length equals 17 residues. The CDR3 sequence is CASSATGTGPSNYGYTF. The CDR3 nucleotides are TGTGCCAGCAGCGCTACCGGTACAGGGCCTTCTAACTATGGCTACACCTTC.

The chain joins TRBV19 to TRBJ1-4; no clear D. The V gene's germline CDR1 is LNHDA and CDR2 SQIVND (reference sequence). This CDR3 is built from 14 residues. V shed 7 bases and J shed 3 bases, with 12 bases lying between them. CDR3 bases: TGTGCCAGTAACGGCAGGAGGGCTAATGAAAAACTGTTTTTT. This encodes CASNGRRANEKLFF.

The gene calls are TRBV19 and TRBJ2-1; tentatively, D is TRBD2 (6 bases). The CDR3 is made up of 16 amino acids. Germline V lookup: CDR1 LNHDA, CDR2 SQIVND (reference sequence). Trimming stripped 3 bases from V and 8 bases from J, with 20 bases between. The CDR3 DNA reads as TGTGCCAGTAGTATGAACTTGGGACTGATTGGCGATGAGCAGTTCTTC. Translating it yields CASSMNLGLIGDEQFF.

V gene TRBV6-1 combines with J gene TRBJ2-2, with TRBD1 matching 10 bases. The CDR3 extends over 18 amino acids. The junction had 14 bases not matched to a gene; V was cut back by 4 bases and J by 6 bases. Germline values: CDR1 MNHNS, CDR2 SASEGT. The CDR3 DNA follows: TGTGCCAGCAGTGCCCTGACAGGGGGCGCGTTAGGTGCCGGGGAGCTGTTTTTT. Protein: CASSALTGGALGAGELFF.

To note about this clone: The sample has other DNA sequences that encode this CDR3 too. The chain links TRBV7-8 to TRBJ2-5; TRBD2 is a possible D gene (5 bases). CDR1 is SGHVS and CDR2 is FQNEAQ in the germline V gene. CDR3 size: 13 residues. V shed 5 bases and J shed 4 bases, with 11 bases lying between them. In DNA form, the CDR3 reads TGTGCCAGCAGCCCCCCCGGAGGAGAGACCCAGTACTTC. Its translation is CASSPPGGETQYF.

The chain uses TRBV4-2 and TRBJ2-7; TRBD1 matches 12 bases. From germline, CDR1 is LGHNA and CDR2 YNFKEQ. The CDR3 consists of 16 residues. V was clipped by 1 base and J by 2 bases; unmatched bases: 3. The CDR3 loop is CASSQARDRGPYEQYF. The CDR3 DNA is TGTGCCAGCAGCCAAGCTAGGGACAGGGGGCCCTACGAGCAGTACTTC.

This chain links TRBV5-4 with TRBJ1-2, with a tentative D call TRBD1 (5 bases). The CDR3 length is 17 residues. Between the trimmed V and J ends, which lost 0 bases and 3 bases, there was a span of 18 bases. Germline-derived CDR1 and CDR2 are SGHNT and YYREEE (reference sequence). CDR3 loop: CASSLADLGAFYYGYTF. Written as DNA, the CDR3 is TGTGCCAGCAGCTTGGCCGATTTAGGGGCTTTTTACTATGGCTACACCTTC.

This chain joins TRBV9 and TRBJ2-1; possible D gene TRBD2, 6 bases. V gave up 4 bases and J gave up 6 bases, with 20 bases separating them. CDR3 size: 16 residues. Germline loops: CDR1 SGDLS, CDR2 YYNGEE. In DNA form, the CDR3 reads TGTGCCAGCAGCCATGGGGAGGAGGGTTGGGTCAATGAGCAGTTCTTC. Translation gives CASSHGEEGWVNEQFF.

This clone has a handful of counts. The chain uses TRBV6-5 and TRBJ1-2; tentatively, D is TRBD1 (6 bases). Germline values: CDR1 MNHEY, CDR2 SVGAGI. The CDR3 covers 14 residues. V dropped 2 bases and J dropped 4 bases, with 11 bases sitting between them. This chain's CDR3 is CASSYGQQAYGYTF. For the CDR3, the DNA is TGTGCCAGCAGTTACGGACAGCAGGCCTATGGCTACACCTTC.

V is TRBV6-5 and J is TRBJ1-2; TRBD1 agrees at 10 bases. V lost 4 bases, J lost 0 bases, and 5 bases stayed unmatched. Germline V lookup: CDR1 MNHEY, CDR2 SVGAGI. The CDR3 totals 16 residues. The CDR3 DNA sequence: TGTGCCAGCAGTTGGACAGGGGGAAAGGCTAACTATGGCTACACCTTC. Amino acid sequence: CASSWTGGKANYGYTF.

The chain employs TRBV2 and TRBJ1-6; unclear D gene. V was trimmed by 5 bases and J by 8 bases, leaving 4 bases between them. The CDR3 length is 11 residues. Germline loops: CDR1 SNHLY, CDR2 FYNNEI. The CDR3 bases are TGTGCCAGCAGTCGTGATTCACCCCTCCACTTT. This translates into CASSRDSPLHF.

J is TRBJ2-7 and V is TRBV11-2, with 8 nucleotides matching TRBD1. With V trimmed by 0 bases and J by 6 bases, 4 bases remained unmatched. CDR1 and CDR2 (germline): SGHAT, FQNNGV. The CDR3 extends over 14 amino acids. CDR3 sequence (DNA): TGTGCCAGCAGCTTAGAACCAGGGGGCTCCGAGCAGTACTTC. Its translation: CASSLEPGGSEQYF.

The chain carries TRBV18 and TRBJ1-2, with a tentative D call TRBD1 (5 bases). The V end lost 1 base, the J end lost 3 bases, and 12 bases lay between the germline ends. The CDR3 length is 15 residues. From germline, CDR1 is KGHSH and CDR2 LQKENI. This CDR3 reads CASSPQSRADYGYTF. CDR3 coding DNA: TGTGCCAGCTCACCACAGAGCAGGGCGGACTATGGCTACACCTTC.

The chain has TRBV27 and TRBJ1-5; tentatively, D is TRBD1 (5 bases). Trimming took 3 bases from V and 1 from J, leaving 10 bases between them. The CDR3 is 15 residues long. Germline CDR1 reads MNHEY; CDR2 reads SMNVEV (reference sequence). The chain's CDR3 is CASSFVAGSNQPQHF. Here the CDR3 DNA reads TGTGCCAGCAGTTTCGTGGCAGGGAGCAATCAGCCCCAGCATTTT.